Following are 23 T cell receptor beta chains from one sample sequenced in a study of T cell repertoires in cytomegalovirus infection (dated by TCRdb to between 2019 and 2020). Reads for this sample came from an Illumina HiSeq 1500. TCRdb trimmed public reads at Q25 via fastp, called clones via MiXCR and kept in-frame beta chains. Here each entry gathers all rows of one CDR3 protein and keeps the most common genes and DNA. Recorded for this sample are roughly 230,000 distinct CDR3 sequences; roughly 22% of them occurred a single time. Jointly, the top ten make up roughly 20% of the sample. Material for sequencing was CD8+ T cells from PBMCs. These receptors all come from a human donor in good health (CMV status not recorded). Some clones in this sample may be carry-over from other donors' samples.

The chain recombines TRBV12-3 or TRBV12-4 with TRBJ1-1, with D tentatively TRBD1 (5 bases). Trimming removed 1 base from V and 8 bases from J, with 11 bases in between. The CDR3 covers 13 residues. CDR3 bases: TGTGCCAGCAGTTTAGGGGGGGGTAACGAAGCTTTCTTT. It translates to CASSLGGGNEAFF.

Points on this clonotype: One base away lies a much larger clone, so this may be a sequencing read error. The chain has TRBV7-8 and TRBJ2-7, with D unclear. The CDR3 totals 14 residues. CDR1 and CDR2 from the germline V gene are SGHVS and FQNEAQ. The CDR3 protein is CASSHYSGPYEQNF. Here the CDR3 DNA reads TGTGCCAGCAGCCACTACTCGGGCCCCTACGAGCAGAACTTC.

In this sample, this clonotype turned up many times. The chain combines TRBV7-7 with TRBJ1-5; 10 bases agree with TRBD1. Germline-derived CDR1 and CDR2 are SSHAT and FNYEAQ (reference sequence). The length of the CDR3 is 16 residues. J lost 1 base, V lost 5 bases, and 5 bases had no gene match. The CDR3 loop is CASSRDRGQSNQPQHF. CDR3 sequence (DNA): TGTGCCAGCAGCCGCGACAGGGGGCAAAGCAATCAGCCCCAGCATTTT. Full variable domain (outside the CDR3, taken from reference TRBV7-7 and TRBJ1-5): GAGVSQSPRYKVTKRGQDVTLRCDPISSHATLYWYQQALGQGPEFLTYFNYEAQPDKSGLPSDRFSAERPEGSISTLTIQRTEQRDSAMYRCASSRDRGQSNQPQHFGDGTRLSIL.

The chain carries TRBV12-5 and TRBJ1-4; TRBD1 is a possible D gene (5 bases). Germline values: CDR1 LGHNT, CDR2 FRNRAP. The CDR3 runs 16 residues. Trimming left V 6 bases short and J 4 bases short, with 18 bases between. The CDR3 DNA follows: TGTGCTAGTGGACGGGACCATAGACTGGATAATGAAAAACTGTTTTTT. This sequence encodes CASGRDHRLDNEKLFF. Filled out from reference TRBV12-5 and TRBJ1-4, the complete variable domain reads DARVTQTPRHKVTEMGQEVTMRCQPILGHNTVFWYRQTMMQGLELLAYFRNRAPLDDSGMPKDRFSAEMPDATLATLKIQPSEPRDSAVYFCASGRDHRLDNEKLFFGSGTQLSVL.

This clonotype has only a few counts. This sequence joins TRBV5-4 and TRBJ2-2; 8 nucleotides align to TRBD1. CDR3 length: 16 amino acids. Germline V lookup: CDR1 SGHNT, CDR2 YYREEE (reference sequence). With V trimmed by 4 bases and J by 0 bases, 5 bases remained unmatched. The CDR3 is CASSPGQDPNTGELFF. Here the CDR3 DNA reads TGTGCCAGCAGCCCGGGACAGGACCCGAACACCGGGGAGCTGTTTTTT.

The V gene is TRBV27, the J gene TRBJ1-2, with D tentatively TRBD1 (5 bases). The CDR3 sequence is 14 residues long. The V gene's germline CDR1 is MNHEY and CDR2 SMNVEV (reference sequence). V lost 5 bases and J lost 8, with 18 bases in between. CDR3: CASSPAPQGVGYTF. The CDR3 DNA reads as TGTGCCAGCAGTCCAGCACCGCAGGGTGTCGGCTACACCTTC.

V usage is TRBV5-4 and J usage is TRBJ2-5, with 7 bases lining up with TRBD2. Germline V gene lookup returns CDR1 SGHNT and CDR2 YYREEE (reference sequence). The V gene end was trimmed by 0 bases and the J gene end by 3 bases; junction bases not matched to a gene: 8. The CDR3 contains 16 residues. The CDR3 protein is CASSLDGGDPEETQYF. The DNA of the CDR3 is TGTGCCAGCAGCTTGGATGGGGGGGACCCCGAAGAGACCCAGTACTTC. Full variable domain (outside the CDR3, taken from reference TRBV5-4 and TRBJ2-5): ETGVTQSPTHLIKTRGQQVTLRCSSQSGHNTVSWYQQALGQGPQFIFQYYREEENGRGNFPPRFSGLQFPNYSSELNVNALELDDSALYLCASSLDGGDPEETQYFGPGTRLLVL.

The table lists this clonotype with many counts. This rearrangement joins TRBV7-9 to TRBJ2-5; 7 nucleotides agree with TRBD2. Per the germline V gene, CDR1 is SEHNR and CDR2 is FQNEAQ (reference sequence). This CDR3 region has 16 residues. V trimming: 8 bases; J trimming: 5 bases; junction bases outside the gene matches: 17. CDR3 sequence reads: CASPRRGCRQKETQYF. CDR3 sequence (DNA): TGTGCCAGCCCCCGGCGGGGGTGCCGGCAAAAGGAGACCCAGTACTTC. Variable domain in full (rest from reference TRBV7-9 and TRBJ2-5): DTGVSQNPRHKITKRGQNVTFRCDPISEHNRLYWYRQTLGQGPEFLTYFQNEAQLEKSRLLSDRFSAERPKGSFSTLEIQRTEQGDSAMYLCASPRRGCRQKETQYFGPGTRLLVL.

This clonotype was observed a handful of times. The rearrangement uses TRBV27 and TRBJ1-5; weak D call: TRBD1 (5 bases). CDR1 MNHEY and CDR2 SMNVEV come from the germline V gene (reference sequence). CDR3 length: 14 amino acids. V lost 5 bases and J 3 bases, leaving 11 bases between the germline ends. The CDR3 spells CASSPMTVNQPQHF. As DNA, the CDR3 is TGTGCCAGCAGTCCGATGACAGTCAATCAGCCCCAGCATTTT.

The CDR3 region has the DNA TGCAGCGTTGCGCGGGTTAGCACCGGGGAGCTGTTTTTT. This codes for CSVARVSTGELFF. The chain uses TRBV29-1 and TRBJ2-2, with D possibly matching TRBD2 (5 bases). The germline V gene encodes CDR1 SQVTM and CDR2 ANQGSEA. The CDR3 has 13 amino acids. Trimming stripped 4 bases from V and 4 bases from J, with 10 bases between.

J is TRBJ2-7 and V is TRBV6-2 or TRBV6-3, with TRBD1 matching over 8 bases. V was pared by 6 bases and J by 2 bases, with 3 bases of the junction left unmatched. CDR3 length: 13 amino acids. Germline V gene sequence: CDR1 MNHEY, CDR2 SVGEGT. In DNA form, the CDR3 reads TGTGCCAGCAGAGGGACAGGCGCCTACGAGCAGTACTTC. Translated, it gives CASRGTGAYEQYF.

This clonotype occurred many times. The chain recombines TRBV23-1 with TRBJ2-7, with 8 positions matching TRBD1. TRBV23-1 is assigned to the ORF class and has an uncertain function. V lost 4 bases, J lost 1 base, and 6 bases stayed unmatched. This CDR3 region has 15 residues. CDR3 in DNA: TGCGCCAGCAGTCCCCAGGGGGCAGCATCCTACGAGCAGTACTTC. The encoded protein is CASSPQGAASYEQYF.

This clonotype was observed a few times. The chain uses TRBV7-2 and TRBJ2-7, with 8 bases matching TRBD2. The V gene's germline CDR1 is SGHTA and CDR2 FQGNSA. CDR3 length: 15 amino acids. V lost 7 bases and J lost 2; bases outside the gene matches: 10. This CDR3 is CASTLSVAGTYEQYF. The CDR3 nucleotides read TGTGCCAGCACCCTGTCTGTAGCGGGAACCTACGAGCAGTACTTC. The complete variable domain, with remaining parts taken from reference TRBV7-2 and TRBJ2-7, reads GAGVSQSPSNKVTEKGKDVELRCDPISGHTALYWYRQSLGQGLEFLIYFQGNSAPDKSGLPSDRFSAERTGGSVSTLTIQRTQQEDSAVYLCASTLSVAGTYEQYFGPGTRLTVT.

The rearrangement uses TRBV28 and TRBJ1-2, with 7 bases that match TRBD1. The germline CDR1 and CDR2 sequences are MDHEN and SYDVKM. CDR3 length: 17 residues. CDR3 nucleotides: TGTGCTTCCTCGCCCATGCAGGGGGGATATAAGGGGTATGGCTACACCTTC. Translated, it gives CASSPMQGGYKGYGYTF.

The chain uses TRBV12-3 or TRBV12-4 and TRBJ1-3; no clear D. V shed 3 bases and J shed 0 bases, with 6 bases lying between them. This CDR3 contains 14 residues. The CDR3 bases are TGTGCCAGCAGTTTCGCTAACTCTGGAAACACCATATATTTT. Translating gives CASSFANSGNTIYF.

This clonotype turned up a few times. The chain recombines TRBV27 with TRBJ2-5; 7 positions agree with TRBD2. V trimming: 1 base; J trimming: 2 bases; junction bases outside the gene matches: 7. Germline V CDR1 and CDR2: MNHEY, SMNVEV (reference sequence). This CDR3 has 16 amino acids. Written as DNA, the CDR3 is TGTGCCAGCAGTTTATGGGGGGGACTTCCTCAAGAGACCCAGTACTTC. It translates to CASSLWGGLPQETQYF.

This clonotype was picked up a small number of times. This chain links TRBV7-9 with TRBJ1-1, with TRBD1 matching 10 bases. V shed 5 bases, J shed 1 base, and the junction held 1 base outside the gene matches. This CDR3 comprises 14 residues. Germline CDR1 is SEHNR and CDR2 is FQNEAQ (reference sequence). The CDR3 region is CASSGTGENTEAFF. Written as DNA, the CDR3 is TGTGCCAGCAGCGGGACAGGGGAGAACACTGAAGCTTTCTTT.

The V and J genes are TRBV6-5 and TRBJ2-1; 8 positions match TRBD1. The CDR3 loop spans 16 amino acids. V lost 2 bases, J lost 0 bases, and 3 bases stayed unmatched. Germline CDR1 reads MNHEY; CDR2 reads SVGAGI. CDR3 DNA: TGTGCCAGCAGTTACGCGACAGGGGCCTCCTACAATGAGCAGTTCTTC. Amino acid sequence: CASSYATGASYNEQFF.

The rearrangement uses TRBV12-3 or TRBV12-4 and TRBJ2-1; 7 bases agree with TRBD2. This CDR3 comprises 15 residues. J was trimmed by 3 bases and V by 5 bases; bases with no gene match: 7. CDR3 DNA: TGTGCCAGCAGTCCAGCGGGGCACCTCTACAATGAGCAGTTCTTC. Translated, it gives CASSPAGHLYNEQFF.

About this clonotype itself: One end of the junction does not line up with germline, which may come from a read error. This rearrangement joins TRBV20-1 to TRBJ1-2, with 9 bases identical to TRBD1. Germline V CDR1 and CDR2: DFQATT, SNEGSKA (reference sequence). The CDR3 length is 17 residues. CDR3 bases: TGCAGTGCAAAATCTTTCGAGGACAGGGGAGACTACTATGACTACACCTTC. It is translated as CSAKSFEDRGDYYDYTF.

The chain has TRBV6-5 and TRBJ1-6, with D unclear. V was pared by 2 bases and J by 1 base, with 6 bases between. The V gene's germline CDR1 is MNHEY and CDR2 SVGAGI. CDR3 length: 15 amino acids. This chain's CDR3 is CASSYGGSYNSPLHF. The CDR3 DNA is TGTGCCAGCAGTTACGGAGGATCCTATAATTCACCCCTCCACTTT.

The J gene is TRBJ2-7, the V gene TRBV5-1; 7 bases map to TRBD2. Germline lookup yields CDR1 SGHRS and CDR2 YFSETQ. This CDR3 contains 14 residues. Germline trimming cut 4 bases from V and 6 bases from J; bases unmatched to any gene: 10. The CDR3 bases are TGCGCCAGCAGCCTCCGACTAGCCAGAGGCGAGCAGTACTTC. Translated: CASSLRLARGEQYF.

The CDR3 DNA is TGTGCCGGAGCCTGGACCCCTCGCGAGCAGTACTTC. This codes for CAGAWTPREQYF. V is TRBV2 and J is TRBJ2-7; D unclear. CDR3 length equals 12 residues. The germline V gene has CDR1 SNHLY and CDR2 FYNNEI. Deletions cut 11 bases from V and 6 bases from J, with 17 bases between.